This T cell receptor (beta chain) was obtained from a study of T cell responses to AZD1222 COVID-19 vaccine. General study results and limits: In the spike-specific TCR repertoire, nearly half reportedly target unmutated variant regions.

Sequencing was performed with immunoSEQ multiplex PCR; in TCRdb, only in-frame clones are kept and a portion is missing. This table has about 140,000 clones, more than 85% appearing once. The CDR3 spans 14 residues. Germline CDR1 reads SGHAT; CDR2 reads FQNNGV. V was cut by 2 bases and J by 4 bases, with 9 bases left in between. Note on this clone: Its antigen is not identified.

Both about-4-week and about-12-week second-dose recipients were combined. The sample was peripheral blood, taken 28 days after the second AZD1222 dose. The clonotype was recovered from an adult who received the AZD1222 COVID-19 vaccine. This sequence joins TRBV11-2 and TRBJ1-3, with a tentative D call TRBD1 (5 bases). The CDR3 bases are TGTGCCAGCAGCTTATCCAGGGCCGGAAACACCATATATTTT. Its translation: CASSLSRAGNTIYF. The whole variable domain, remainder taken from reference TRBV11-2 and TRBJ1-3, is EAGVAQSPRYKIIEKRQSVAFWCNPISGHATLYWYQQILGQGPKLLIQFQNNGVVDDSQLPKDRFSAERLKGVDSTLKIQPAKLEDSAVYLCASSLSRAGNTIYFGEGSWLTVV.